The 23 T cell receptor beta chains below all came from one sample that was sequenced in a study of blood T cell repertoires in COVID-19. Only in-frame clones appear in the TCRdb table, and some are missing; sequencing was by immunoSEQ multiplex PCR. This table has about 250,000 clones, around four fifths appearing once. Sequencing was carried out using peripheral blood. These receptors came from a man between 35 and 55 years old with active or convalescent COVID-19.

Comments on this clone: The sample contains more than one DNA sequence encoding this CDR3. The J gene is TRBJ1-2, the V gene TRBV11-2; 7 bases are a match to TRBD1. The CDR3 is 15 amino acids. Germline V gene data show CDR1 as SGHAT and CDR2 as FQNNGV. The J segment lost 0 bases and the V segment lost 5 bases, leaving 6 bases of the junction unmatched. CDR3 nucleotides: TGTGCCAGCAGCCCGAGACAGGGAGCTAACTATGGCTACACCTTC. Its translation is CASSPRQGANYGYTF. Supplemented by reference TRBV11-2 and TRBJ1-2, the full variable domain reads EAGVAQSPRYKIIEKRQSVAFWCNPISGHATLYWYQQILGQGPKLLIQFQNNGVVDDSQLPKDRFSAERLKGVDSTLKIQPAKLEDSAVYLCASSPRQGANYGYTFGSGTRLTVV.

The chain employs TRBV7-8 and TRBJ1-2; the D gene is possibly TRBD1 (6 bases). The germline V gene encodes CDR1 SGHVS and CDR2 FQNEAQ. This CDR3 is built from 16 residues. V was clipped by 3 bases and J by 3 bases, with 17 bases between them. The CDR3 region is CASSFVTGNPDYGYTF. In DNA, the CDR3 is TGTGCCAGCAGCTTCGTAACAGGGAACCCGGACTATGGCTACACCTTC.

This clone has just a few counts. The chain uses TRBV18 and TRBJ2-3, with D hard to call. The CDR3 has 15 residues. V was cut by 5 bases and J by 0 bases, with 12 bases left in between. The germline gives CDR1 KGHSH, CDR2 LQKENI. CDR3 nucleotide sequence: TGTGCCAGCTCAGTGGTCCAGTCAAGCACAGATACGCAGTATTTT. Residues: CASSVVQSSTDTQYF.

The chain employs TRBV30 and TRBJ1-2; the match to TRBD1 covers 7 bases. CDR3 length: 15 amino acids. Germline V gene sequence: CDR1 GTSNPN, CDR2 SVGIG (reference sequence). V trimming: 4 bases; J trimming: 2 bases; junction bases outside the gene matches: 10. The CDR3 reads CAWNRLRTGNYGYTF. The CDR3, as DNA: TGTGCCTGGAATCGACTTCGGACAGGCAACTATGGCTACACCTTC.

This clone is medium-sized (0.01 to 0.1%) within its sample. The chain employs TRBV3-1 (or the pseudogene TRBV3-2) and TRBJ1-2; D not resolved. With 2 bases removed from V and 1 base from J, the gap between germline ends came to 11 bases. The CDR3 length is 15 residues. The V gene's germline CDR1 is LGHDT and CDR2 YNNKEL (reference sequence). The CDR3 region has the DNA TGTGCCAGCAGCCAAAACGGAGCAAATAACTATGGCTACACCTTC. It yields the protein CASSQNGANNYGYTF.

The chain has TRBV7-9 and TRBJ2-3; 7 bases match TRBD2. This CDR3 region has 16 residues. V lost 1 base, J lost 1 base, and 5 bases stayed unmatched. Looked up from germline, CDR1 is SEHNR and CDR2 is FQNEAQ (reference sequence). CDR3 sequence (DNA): TGTGCCAGCAGCTTAGGGTCGGCGGGGGGCACAGATACGCAGTATTTT. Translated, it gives CASSLGSAGGTDTQYF.

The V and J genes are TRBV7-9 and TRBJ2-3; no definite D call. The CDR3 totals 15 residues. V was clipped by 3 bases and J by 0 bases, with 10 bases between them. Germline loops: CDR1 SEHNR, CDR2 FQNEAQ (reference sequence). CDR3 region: CASSLRPTSTDTQYF. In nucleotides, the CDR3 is TGTGCCAGCAGCTTGCGGCCGACTAGCACAGATACGCAGTATTTT.

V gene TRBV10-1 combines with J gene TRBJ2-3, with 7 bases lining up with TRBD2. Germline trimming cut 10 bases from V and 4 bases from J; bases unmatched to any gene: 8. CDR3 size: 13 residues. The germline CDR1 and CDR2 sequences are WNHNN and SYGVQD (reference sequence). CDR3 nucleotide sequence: TGCGCCACGAGCGGGATGGGGGCAGATACGCAGTATTTT. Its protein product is CATSGMGADTQYF.

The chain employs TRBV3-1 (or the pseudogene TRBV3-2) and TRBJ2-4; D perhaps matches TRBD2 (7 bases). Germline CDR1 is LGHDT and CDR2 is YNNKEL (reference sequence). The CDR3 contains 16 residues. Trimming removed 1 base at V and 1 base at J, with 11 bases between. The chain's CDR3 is CASSQGGGAAKNIQYF. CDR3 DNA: TGTGCCAGCAGCCAAGGAGGGGGGGCGGCCAAAAACATTCAGTACTTC.

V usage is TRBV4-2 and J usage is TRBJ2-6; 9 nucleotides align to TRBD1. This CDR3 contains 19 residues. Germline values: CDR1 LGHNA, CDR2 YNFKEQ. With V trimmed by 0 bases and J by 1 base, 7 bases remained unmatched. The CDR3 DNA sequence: TGTGCCAGCAGCCAAGAAGTAAGAGACAGGGGGTCTGGGGCCAACGTCCTGACTTTC. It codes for CASSQEVRDRGSGANVLTF.

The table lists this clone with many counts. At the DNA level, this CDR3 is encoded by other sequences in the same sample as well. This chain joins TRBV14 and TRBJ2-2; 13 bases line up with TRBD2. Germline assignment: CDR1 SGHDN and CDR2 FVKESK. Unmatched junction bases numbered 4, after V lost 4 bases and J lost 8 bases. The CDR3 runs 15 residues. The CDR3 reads CASSLGLAGAGELFF. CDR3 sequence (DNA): TGTGCCAGCAGCCTCGGACTAGCGGGGGCGGGGGAGCTGTTTTTT.

CDR3 sequence: CASRELSSYNSPLHF. Here the CDR3 DNA reads TGTGCCAGCAGGGAGTTAAGCTCCTATAATTCACCCCTCCACTTT. V gene TRBV7-8 combines with J gene TRBJ1-6; D remains unclear. The length of the CDR3 is 15 residues. Germline V gene data show CDR1 as SGHVS and CDR2 as FQNEAQ. The V end was cut by 6 bases, the J end by 0 bases, with 9 bases between.

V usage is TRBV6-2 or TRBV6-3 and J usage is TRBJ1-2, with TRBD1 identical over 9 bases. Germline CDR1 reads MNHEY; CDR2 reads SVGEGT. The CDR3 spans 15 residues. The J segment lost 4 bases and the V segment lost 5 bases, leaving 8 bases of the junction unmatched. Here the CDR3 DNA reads TGTGCCAGCAGTGACGGACAGGGGAGTCTCTATGGCTACACCTTC. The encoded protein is CASSDGQGSLYGYTF.

Here the CDR3 reads CASSLDRGNTEAFF. DNA for the CDR3: TGCGCCAGCAGCTTGGATCGGGGGAACACTGAAGCTTTCTTT. The V and J genes are TRBV5-1 and TRBJ1-1; D not certain. Per germline, CDR1 SGHRS and CDR2 YFSETQ. CDR3 size: 14 residues. V lost 0 bases and J lost 1, with 7 bases in between. The full variable domain, in which reference TRBV5-1 and TRBJ1-1 provide the parts outside the CDR3, is KAGVTQTPRYLIKTRGQQVTLSCSPISGHRSVSWYQQTPGQGLQFLFEYFSETQRNKGNFPGRFSGRQFSNSRSEMNVSTLELGDSALYLCASSLDRGNTEAFFGQGTRLTVV.

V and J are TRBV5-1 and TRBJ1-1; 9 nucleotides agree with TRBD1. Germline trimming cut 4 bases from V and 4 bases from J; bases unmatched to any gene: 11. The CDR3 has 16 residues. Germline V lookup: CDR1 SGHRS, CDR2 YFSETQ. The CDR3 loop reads CASSPWLTGGGTEAFF. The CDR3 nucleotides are TGCGCCAGCAGCCCCTGGTTGACAGGGGGTGGCACTGAAGCTTTCTTT.

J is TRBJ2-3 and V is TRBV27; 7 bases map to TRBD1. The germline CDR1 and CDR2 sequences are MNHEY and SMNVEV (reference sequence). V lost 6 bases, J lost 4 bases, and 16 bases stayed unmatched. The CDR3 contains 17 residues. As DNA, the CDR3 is TGTGCCAGCAGCCTAACGCCCGGGACAGTTAATTCAGATACGCAGTATTTT. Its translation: CASSLTPGTVNSDTQYF.

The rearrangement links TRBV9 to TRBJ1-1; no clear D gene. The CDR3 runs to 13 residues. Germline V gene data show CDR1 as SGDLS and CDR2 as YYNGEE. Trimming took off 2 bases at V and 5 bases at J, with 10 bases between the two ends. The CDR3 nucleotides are TGTGCCAGCAGCGTGGATTTCAGGACTGAAGCTTTCTTT. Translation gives CASSVDFRTEAFF.

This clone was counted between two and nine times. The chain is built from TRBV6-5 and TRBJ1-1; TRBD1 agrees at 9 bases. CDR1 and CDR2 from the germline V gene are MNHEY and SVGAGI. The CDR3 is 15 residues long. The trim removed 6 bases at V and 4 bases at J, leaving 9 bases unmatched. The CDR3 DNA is TGTGCCAGCAGAGCACAGGGACAGGGAATCACTGAAGCTTTCTTT. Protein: CASRAQGQGITEAFF.

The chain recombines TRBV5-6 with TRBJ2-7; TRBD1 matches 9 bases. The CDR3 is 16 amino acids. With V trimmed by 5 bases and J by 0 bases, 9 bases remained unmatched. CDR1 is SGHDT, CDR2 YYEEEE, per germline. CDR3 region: CASRATGTGTSYEQYF. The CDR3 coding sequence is TGTGCCAGCAGGGCTACCGGGACAGGGACCTCCTACGAGCAGTACTTC.

CDR3 DNA sequence: TGTGCCAGCAGCTTAGGGGTAACAGGGTTGTACCAGCCCCAGCATTTT. Protein: CASSLGVTGLYQPQHF. The J gene is TRBJ1-5, the V gene TRBV7-2; a possible D gene is TRBD1 (6 bases). The germline V and J ends were trimmed by 1 base and 7 bases, with 17 bases remaining between them. The CDR3 covers 16 residues. Germline values: CDR1 SGHTA, CDR2 FQGNSA.

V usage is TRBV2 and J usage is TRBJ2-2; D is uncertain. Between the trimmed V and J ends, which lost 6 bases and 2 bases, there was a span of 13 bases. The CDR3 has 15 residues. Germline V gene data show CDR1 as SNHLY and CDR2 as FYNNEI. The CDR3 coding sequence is TGTGCCAGCAGCCTTAGACACAGCAACACCGGGGAGCTGTTTTTT. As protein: CASSLRHSNTGELFF.

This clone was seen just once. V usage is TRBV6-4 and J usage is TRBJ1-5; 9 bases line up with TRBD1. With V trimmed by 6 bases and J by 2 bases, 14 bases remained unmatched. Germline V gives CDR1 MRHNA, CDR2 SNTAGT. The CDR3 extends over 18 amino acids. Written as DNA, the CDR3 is TGTGCCAGCAGAGATGGAGCGGGACAGGGTTATCGCAATCAGCCCCAGCATTTT. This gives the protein CASRDGAGQGYRNQPQHF.

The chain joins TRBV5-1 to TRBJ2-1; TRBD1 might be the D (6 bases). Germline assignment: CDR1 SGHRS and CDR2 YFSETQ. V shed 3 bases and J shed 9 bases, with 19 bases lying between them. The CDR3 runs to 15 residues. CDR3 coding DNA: TGCGCCAGCAGCTCCGGGCGGACAGATCTGGTTGAGCAGTTCTTC. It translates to CASSSGRTDLVEQFF.